A selection of T cell receptor beta chains follows, all from one sample in a study of T cells after yellow fever vaccination. In TCRdb, the 5' RACE reads were re-called with MiXCR into one record per CDR3 protein. This table has about 340,000 distinct CDR3 sequences, 12% appearing once. This material consisted of CD4+ T cells sorted from PBMCs, taken 15 days after the yellow fever booster vaccination. All receptors derive from a man younger than 30 who received the YFV17D yellow fever vaccine. Both conserved end residues are part of each CDR3. Fields, in order: D gene, V gene, J gene, clone size, CDR3 protein, CDR3 DNA. A D gene is named only where the DNA matches it firmly. Rows give clone size only sometimes, using once, few, many, or a class for an expanded clone.

d_gene: NA
v_gene: TRBV30
j_gene: TRBJ2-5
abundance: NA
CDR3aa: CAWSVEETQYF
CDR3nt: TGTGCCTGGAGTGTGGAGGAGACCCAGTACTTC

d_gene: NA
v_gene: TRBV20-1
j_gene: TRBJ1-1
abundance: few
CDR3aa: CSARREATATEAFF
CDR3nt: TGCAGTGCTAGGCGGGAGGCGACAGCGACTGAAGCTTTCTTT

d_gene: TRBD1
v_gene: TRBV4-1
j_gene: TRBJ2-5
abundance: few
CDR3aa: CASSQGGQGQGETQYF
CDR3nt: TGCGCCAGCAGCCAAGGTGGACAGGGCCAGGGGGAGACCCAGTACTTC

d_gene: NA
v_gene: TRBV21-1
j_gene: TRBJ2-4
abundance: few
CDR3aa: CASSPQGLARAKNIQYF
CDR3nt: TGTGCCAGCAGCCCCCAGGGACTAGCGAGAGCCAAAAACATTCAGTACTTC

d_gene: NA
v_gene: TRBV5-6
j_gene: TRBJ2-1
abundance: few
CDR3aa: CASSLYQVGNEQFF
CDR3nt: TGTGCCAGCAGCTTGTACCAGGTAGGGAATGAGCAGTTCTTC

d_gene: NA
v_gene: TRBV6-2/TRBV6-3
j_gene: TRBJ1-5
abundance: few
CDR3aa: CASSLMMNQPQHF
CDR3nt: TGTGCCAGCAGCCTCATGATGAATCAGCCCCAGCATTTT

d_gene: TRBD2
v_gene: TRBV12-3/TRBV12-4
j_gene: TRBJ2-2
abundance: NA
CDR3aa: CASSQGLAGHTGELFF
CDR3nt: TGTGCCAGCAGTCAGGGACTAGCGGGGCACACCGGGGAGCTGTTTTTT

d_gene: TRBD2
v_gene: TRBV5-1
j_gene: TRBJ2-3
abundance: NA
CDR3aa: CASRVSGGTDTQYF
CDR3nt: TGCGCCAGCAGAGTCAGCGGGGGGACAGATACGCAGTATTTT

d_gene: TRBD2
v_gene: TRBV7-8
j_gene: TRBJ2-3
abundance: many
CDR3aa: CASSLAVLAGGTDTQYF
CDR3nt: TGTGCCAGCAGCTTAGCCGTACTAGCGGGGGGCACAGATACGCAGTATTTT

d_gene: TRBD1
v_gene: TRBV18
j_gene: TRBJ1-6
abundance: few
CDR3aa: CASSPIGTGNRNSPLHF
CDR3nt: TGTGCCAGCTCACCAATCGGGACAGGGAACAGGAATTCACCCCTCCACTTT

d_gene: NA
v_gene: TRBV20-1
j_gene: TRBJ1-2
abundance: many
CDR3aa: CSARVLSGAAFF
CDR3nt: TGCAGTGCTAGAGTACTCTCGGGCGCCGCATTCTTC

d_gene: NA
v_gene: TRBV3-2
j_gene: TRBJ2-7
abundance: NA
CDR3aa: CASSQPTGGWYEQYF
CDR3nt: TGTGCCAGCAGCCAACCGACAGGGGGCTGGTACGAGCAGTACTTC

d_gene: TRBD2
v_gene: TRBV7-2
j_gene: TRBJ2-4
abundance: few
CDR3aa: CASSFGLAGENIQYF
CDR3nt: TGTGCCAGCAGTTTTGGACTAGCGGGGGAAAACATTCAGTACTTC

d_gene: TRBD1
v_gene: TRBV7-2
j_gene: TRBJ1-2
abundance: few
CDR3aa: CASSLEPSGTGGGGYTF
CDR3nt: TGTGCCAGCAGCTTAGAACCATCCGGGACAGGGGGGGGCGGCTACACCTTC

d_gene: TRBD2
v_gene: TRBV5-1
j_gene: TRBJ2-3
abundance: few
CDR3aa: CASSSGTSGESTDTQYF
CDR3nt: TGCGCCAGCAGCTCGGGGACTAGCGGGGAGAGCACAGATACGCAGTATTTT

d_gene: NA
v_gene: TRBV23-1
j_gene: TRBJ2-7
abundance: few
CDR3aa: CASTSQGRGIEQYF
CDR3nt: TGCGCCAGCACCTCCCAGGGGCGGGGGATCGAGCAGTACTTC

d_gene: NA
v_gene: TRBV5-5
j_gene: TRBJ1-4
abundance: many
CDR3aa: CASSLVEKLFF
CDR3nt: TGTGCCAGCAGCTTGGTCGAAAAACTGTTTTTT

d_gene: NA
v_gene: TRBV11-2
j_gene: TRBJ2-4
abundance: few
CDR3aa: CASSRGNIQYF
CDR3nt: TGTGCCAGCAGCCGCGGGAACATTCAGTACTTC

d_gene: NA
v_gene: TRBV7-2
j_gene: TRBJ1-1
abundance: NA
CDR3aa: CASSLAKKGTEAFF
CDR3nt: TGTGCCAGCAGCTTAGCCAAAAAGGGCACTGAAGCTTTCTTT

d_gene: TRBD1
v_gene: TRBV24-1
j_gene: TRBJ1-5
abundance: few
CDR3aa: CATSEGQQNQPQHF
CDR3nt: TGTGCCACCAGTGAGGGACAGCAAAATCAGCCCCAGCATTTT

d_gene: NA
v_gene: TRBV11-2
j_gene: TRBJ1-3
abundance: NA
CDR3aa: CASSLEGGPAGNTIYF
CDR3nt: TGTGCCAGCAGCTTAGAAGGAGGGCCCGCTGGAAACACCATATATTTT

d_gene: TRBD2
v_gene: TRBV6-2/TRBV6-3
j_gene: TRBJ2-6
abundance: few
CDR3aa: CASSTKTSPGANVLTF
CDR3nt: TGTGCCAGCAGTACAAAGACTAGCCCTGGGGCCAACGTCCTGACTTTC

d_gene: NA
v_gene: TRBV5-8
j_gene: TRBJ2-6
abundance: NA
CDR3aa: CASSLPTSGANVLTF
CDR3nt: TGTGCCAGCAGCTTGCCCACCTCTGGGGCCAACGTCCTGACTTTC

d_gene: NA
v_gene: TRBV20-1
j_gene: TRBJ2-1
abundance: NA
CDR3aa: CSARDLQSYAYNEQFF
CDR3nt: TGCAGTGCTAGAGATCTTCAGAGTTATGCCTACAATGAGCAGTTCTTC

d_gene: TRBD1
v_gene: TRBV20-1
j_gene: TRBJ2-3
abundance: NA
CDR3aa: CSASSDRETDTQYF
CDR3nt: TGCAGTGCTAGCTCAGACAGGGAGACAGATACGCAGTATTTT

d_gene: NA
v_gene: TRBV27
j_gene: TRBJ2-5
abundance: NA
CDR3aa: CASSSRRAGETQYF
CDR3nt: TGTGCCAGCAGTTCGCGCAGGGCGGGAGAGACCCAGTACTTC

d_gene: NA
v_gene: TRBV7-9
j_gene: TRBJ2-3
abundance: NA
CDR3aa: CASAGADTQYF
CDR3nt: TGTGCCAGCGCAGGGGCAGATACGCAGTATTTT

d_gene: TRBD1
v_gene: TRBV7-6
j_gene: TRBJ1-4
abundance: few
CDR3aa: CASSTRDRRGEKLFF
CDR3nt: TGTGCCAGCAGCACGCGGGACAGGCGCGGTGAAAAACTGTTTTTT

d_gene: TRBD1
v_gene: TRBV4-1
j_gene: TRBJ2-3
abundance: NA
CDR3aa: CASSHPTKTGASTDTQYF
CDR3nt: TGCGCCAGCAGCCACCCCACAAAGACAGGGGCTAGCACAGATACGCAGTATTTT

d_gene: NA
v_gene: TRBV12-3/TRBV12-4
j_gene: TRBJ2-7
abundance: few
CDR3aa: CASRWTVYSYEQYF
CDR3nt: TGTGCCAGCCGCTGGACAGTTTATTCCTACGAGCAGTACTTC

d_gene: TRBD1
v_gene: TRBV4-1
j_gene: TRBJ2-7
abundance: few
CDR3aa: CASSRSGTGLSYEQYF
CDR3nt: TGCGCCAGCAGCCGGTCCGGGACAGGGTTGTCCTACGAGCAGTACTTC

d_gene: NA
v_gene: TRBV11-2
j_gene: TRBJ1-2
abundance: NA
CDR3aa: CASSLFQGGGYTF
CDR3nt: TGTGCCAGCAGCTTATTCCAGGGCGGGGGCTACACCTTC

d_gene: NA
v_gene: TRBV5-1
j_gene: TRBJ2-1
abundance: many
CDR3aa: CASSLGTGYNEQFF
CDR3nt: TGCGCCAGCAGCTTGGGCACTGGATACAATGAGCAGTTCTTC

d_gene: NA
v_gene: TRBV7-6
j_gene: TRBJ1-1
abundance: NA
CDR3aa: CASSPSPGGHTEAFF
CDR3nt: TGTGCCAGCAGCCCAAGTCCGGGTGGTCACACTGAAGCTTTCTTT

d_gene: NA
v_gene: TRBV7-9
j_gene: TRBJ2-5
abundance: many
CDR3aa: CASSFSSGQETQYF
CDR3nt: TGTGCCAGCAGCTTTTCTTCCGGGCAAGAGACCCAGTACTTC

d_gene: TRBD1
v_gene: TRBV7-2
j_gene: TRBJ2-1
abundance: few
CDR3aa: CASSSPGTGAYNEQFF
CDR3nt: TGTGCCAGCAGCTCCCCCGGGACAGGAGCCTACAATGAGCAGTTCTTC

d_gene: NA
v_gene: TRBV4-1
j_gene: TRBJ1-2
abundance: NA
CDR3aa: CASSQTQGNYGYTF
CDR3nt: TGCGCCAGCAGCCAAACACAGGGTAACTATGGCTACACCTTC

d_gene: NA
v_gene: TRBV5-6
j_gene: TRBJ1-1
abundance: NA
CDR3aa: CASSLGLYEAFF
CDR3nt: TGTGCCAGCAGCTTGGGGTTGTATGAAGCTTTCTTT

d_gene: TRBD1
v_gene: TRBV6-2/TRBV6-3
j_gene: TRBJ2-5
abundance: NA
CDR3aa: CASSRQGVVETQYF
CDR3nt: TGTGCCAGCAGTCGACAGGGGGTAGTCGAGACCCAGTACTTC

d_gene: NA
v_gene: TRBV12-3/TRBV12-4
j_gene: TRBJ1-3
abundance: few
CDR3aa: CASSSLGLSGNTIYF
CDR3nt: TGTGCCAGCAGTTCCCTCGGTCTCTCTGGAAACACCATATATTTT

d_gene: NA
v_gene: TRBV2
j_gene: TRBJ2-6
abundance: many
CDR3aa: CASSESAGANVLTF
CDR3nt: TGTGCCAGCAGTGAGTCTGCTGGGGCCAACGTCCTGACTTTC

d_gene: NA
v_gene: TRBV4-3
j_gene: TRBJ2-1
abundance: NA
CDR3aa: CASSQDMEVYNEQFF
CDR3nt: TGCGCCAGCAGCCAAGATATGGAGGTTTACAATGAGCAGTTCTTC